This TCR beta chain was documented in a study of beta chain features in type 1 diabetes. Study context: Age, gender and cell yields were similar between patients and healthy donors. Study results and limitations: Resolution of whether HLA type affects TCRB rearrangement was not achieved here.

This clone was counted only a few times. What it binds is not known. Expressed TCRB transcripts got sequenced, as all isolated RNA was reverse transcribed. Clones were read by immunoSEQ multiplex PCR, and TCRdb kept only the in-frame ones, dropping some. The table lists 240,000 or so clones, about 30% of them singletons, with approximately 4% in the top ten. Input material: central memory CD4+ T cells from blood. This receptor was obtained from a man aged 30-40 years in good health.

The CDR3 reads CATSSLRNNEQFF. The CDR3 DNA sequence: TGTGCCACCAGCAGTTTGAGGAACAATGAGCAGTTCTTC. The chain couples TRBV15 to TRBJ2-1; D is ambiguous. CDR3 size: 13 residues. The V and J ends lost 3 bases and 5 bases respectively, with 8 bases between them. Germline V lookup: CDR1 LNHNV, CDR2 YYDKDF (reference sequence).